This T cell receptor beta chain was captured in a study of T-cell reconstitution after alpha-beta-depleted transplantation in children. Overall study results and limits: From newly produced T cells came most of the T-cell counts and diversity one year after transplant. Expanded clones from the graft, numbering several hundred, reportedly supplied alpha-beta T cells about two months after transplant.

To note about this clonotype: Antigen unknown.

Unique molecular identifiers were incorporated into the prepared TCRbeta library. TCRdb passed the PCR reads through MiXCR, listing each CDR3 protein once. Among more than 200,000 distinct CDR3 sequences listed, roughly 24% were seen once. Germline CDR1 is DFQATT and CDR2 is SNEGSKA (reference sequence). This CDR3 region has 13 residues. Germline trimming cut 6 bases from V and 3 bases from J; bases unmatched to any gene: 8. The TCR sequence derives from a girl aged 2 to 10 with Fanconi anemia, due to receive a stem cell transplant. The rearrangement links TRBV20-1 to TRBJ2-7, with 7 nucleotides matching TRBD1. The sample here was PBMCs, taken before TCRalphabeta/CD19-depleted stem cell transplant. The CDR3 sequence: CSARRNRGYEQYF. The CDR3 nucleotides read TGCAGTGCCAGACGGAACAGGGGCTACGAGCAGTACTTC.